This T cell receptor beta chain was identified in a study of cytomegalovirus exposure and HLA in healthy donors. It was with 60 Vbeta and 13 Jbeta primers that the PCR ran. Profiled with immunoSEQ multiplex PCR; TCRdb holds only in-frame clones, not every one. In the table there are approximately 160,000 clones, roughly 71% of which are singletons. Trimming cost V 2 bases and J 2 bases, with 8 bases left between them. The CDR3 extends over 14 amino acids. The germline V gene has CDR1 SGHKS and CDR2 YYEKEE (reference sequence). Source material: PBMCs. The chain carries TRBV5-5 and TRBJ2-1; D may be TRBD2 (6 bases). The source of this sequence is a male donor in good health and CMV-seropositive. DNA for the CDR3: TGTGCCAGCAGCTTACCGGGGGCCTACAATGAGCAGTTCTTC. Residues: CASSLPGAYNEQFF.